What follows describes a single TCR beta chain. The data originate from a study of tumor and adjacent non-tumor tissue in lung cancer. No cell sorting was done before RNA was extracted from the tissue. The normal lung tissue was taken more than 3 cm from the tumor edge. Newly diagnosed lung cancer patients had thoracic surgery in China, August–late 2014, without prior chemotherapy. Three rounds of nested PCR, following a modified ARM-PCR protocol, produced the TCRbeta library. TCRdb reanalysed the multiplex PCR reads using MiXCR and keeps one entry per CDR3 protein. The top ten hold around two fifths of the sample, which has around 76,000 distinct CDR3 sequences, over 65% seen once. V was pared by 7 bases and J by 9 bases, with 11 bases of the junction left unmatched. The CDR3 loop spans 15 amino acids.

The V gene is TRBV12-3 or TRBV12-4, the J gene TRBJ2-1; 11 bases are shared with TRBD2. Sequenced input: distant non-tumor lung tissue. The source is an older man with non-small cell lung cancer. In DNA, the CDR3 is TGTGCCAGCACCGAGAGGGTAGCGGGAGGGACTGAGCAGTTCTTC. Amino acids: CASTERVAGGTEQFF.